Included here is one T cell receptor beta chain sequence, with context. The target antigen is unknown. The data stem from a study of cytomegalovirus exposure and HLA in healthy donors. Study results and caveats: A link between a missense DCLRE1C variant and TCR beta V- and J-gene trimming emerged from a later analysis. Common viral pathogens seemed, in a later analysis, to connect with several of the most significant clusters.

PCR involved 60 Vbeta and 13 Jbeta primers. As processed by the authors: In a later analysis, the count reached 74 million or so unique TCR beta chains, with approximately 11 million shared. Sequencing used immunoSEQ multiplex PCR; TCRdb keeps in-frame clones, though not all of them. That table is the source of V, J and clone size, and D and trimming were worked out from the DNA. The sample records approximately 100,000 clones, around 68% being singletons. This CDR3 has 15 residues. The germline gives CDR1 MNHEY, CDR2 SVGAGI. Germline trimming cut 5 bases from V and 3 bases from J; bases unmatched to any gene: 6.

This clonotype was sampled from a female donor in good health and CMV-seronegative. The chain is built from TRBV6-5 and TRBJ2-4; 8 bases match TRBD2. Material for sequencing was PBMCs. CDR3 sequence reads: CASSRGGRDKNIQYF. The CDR3 nucleotides read TGTGCCAGCAGTCGCGGGGGGAGGGACAAAAACATTCAGTACTTC.